One and the same sample provided the 31 T cell receptor beta chains below, sequenced in a study of blood T cells in healthy people across ages. Then a second PCR, running about 6 to 12 cycles, was carried out with a sample-barcoded 5' primer and a J-beta primer mix. TCRdb reanalysed the 5' RACE reads using MiXCR and keeps one entry per CDR3 protein. The profile shows just over 800,000 distinct CDR3 sequences, under 80% of them singletons. Sequencing was performed on blood. The source of these receptors is a man younger than 45 in good health.

Comments on this clonotype: At one end, the junction sequence differs from germline, possibly due to a read error. The chain has TRBV11-2 and TRBJ2-5; 7 nucleotides line up with TRBD2. This CDR3 region has 17 residues. The V gene's germline CDR1 is SGHAT and CDR2 FQNNGV. The DNA for the CDR3 is TGTGCCAGCAGCTTAGTCCCGGCTAGCGGAGCTCAAGAGGCCCAGTACTTC. It specifies CASSLVPASGAQEAQYF.

On this clonotype: The junction does not match germline at one end; this may be a read error. The chain employs TRBV12-3 or TRBV12-4 and TRBJ2-7, with 8 bases that match TRBD2. The CDR3 contains 15 residues. As DNA, the CDR3 is TGTGCCAGCAGATCGGGCGGGGGGCTTTCCTACGAACAGTACTTC. Translating gives CASRSGGGLSYEQYF.

This clonotype appeared a few times. The chain links TRBV6-6 to TRBJ2-3; no reliable D call. The CDR3 runs to 13 residues. Germline V gives CDR1 MNHNY, CDR2 SVGAGI (reference sequence). The V gene lost 0 bases and the J gene lost 6 bases, with 7 bases spanning the gap. CDR3 protein: CASSYSLGDTQYF. In DNA form, the CDR3 reads TGTGCCAGCAGTTACTCCTTGGGTGATACGCAGTATTTT.

This clonotype was counted between two and nine times. The chain uses TRBV7-2 and TRBJ1-2, with D possibly being TRBD1 (5 bases). There are 14 residues in the CDR3. V lost 4 bases and J 3 bases, leaving 12 bases between the germline ends. The germline V gene has CDR1 SGHTA and CDR2 FQGNSA. As DNA, the CDR3 is TGTGCCAGCAGCTCCGGGACGAGAGACTATGGCTACACCTTC. Its protein product is CASSSGTRDYGYTF. The full variable domain, its missing parts supplied by reference TRBV7-2 and TRBJ1-2, is GAGVSQSPSNKVTEKGKDVELRCDPISGHTALYWYRQSLGQGLEFLIYFQGNSAPDKSGLPSDRFSAERTGGSVSTLTIQRTQQEDSAVYLCASSSGTRDYGYTFGSGTRLTVV.

V usage is TRBV7-2 and J usage is TRBJ1-6; 12 bases map to TRBD1. The ends lost 5 bases at V and 10 bases at J; junction bases unmatched: 6. Germline values: CDR1 SGHTA, CDR2 FQGNSA. The CDR3 extends over 15 amino acids. The CDR3 spells CASSAGTGGQSPLHF. CDR3 nucleotides: TGTGCCAGCAGCGCGGGGACAGGGGGCCAATCACCCCTCCACTTT.

This chain connects TRBV28 to TRBJ2-3; TRBD1 aligns across 7 bases. The germline CDR1 and CDR2 sequences are MDHEN and SYDVKM. The CDR3 totals 16 residues. V trimming: 1 base; J trimming: 0 bases; junction bases outside the gene matches: 4. CDR3 protein: CASSLFARGSTDTQYF. The CDR3 DNA sequence: TGTGCCAGCAGTTTATTTGCCAGGGGGAGCACAGATACGCAGTATTTT.

This sequence joins TRBV27 and TRBJ2-1; D may be TRBD2 (7 bases). V dropped 2 bases and J dropped 2 bases, with 13 bases sitting between them. CDR1 MNHEY and CDR2 SMNVEV come from the germline V gene (reference sequence). The CDR3 sequence is 16 residues long. The CDR3 reads CASSLAGAGTYNEQFF. CDR3 nucleotides: TGTGCCAGCAGTTTAGCGGGGGCAGGGACCTACAATGAGCAGTTCTTC.

This clonotype showed up just a few times. The chain carries TRBV28 and TRBJ2-7, with TRBD1 matching 7 bases. Looked up from germline, CDR1 is MDHEN and CDR2 is SYDVKM. The V and J ends lost 8 bases and 3 bases, in that order; junction bases with no gene match: 4. This CDR3 contains 12 residues. The CDR3 nucleotides are TGTGCCAGCCGGGACAGATACTACGAGCAGTACTTC. This sequence encodes CASRDRYYEQYF.

CDR3 DNA: TGTGCCAGCAGCTTACAGGGGAAGGCTTCACCCCTCCACTTT. It encodes CASSLQGKASPLHF. The chain links TRBV7-2 to TRBJ1-6, with D tentatively TRBD1 (6 bases). The germline V and J ends were trimmed by 2 bases and 9 bases, with 11 bases remaining between them. From germline, CDR1 is SGHTA and CDR2 FQGNSA. This CDR3 is 14 amino acids long.

The J gene is TRBJ2-7, the V gene TRBV11-3; TRBD2 aligns across 8 bases. Trimming removed 1 base from V and 0 bases from J; junction bases left unmatched: 8. The CDR3 is 17 residues long. Germline-derived CDR1 and CDR2 are SGHNT and YENEEA. CDR3: CASSLGITSGSSYEQYF. The CDR3 DNA sequence: TGTGCCAGCAGCTTAGGAATTACTAGCGGCAGCTCCTACGAGCAGTACTTC.

V gene TRBV6-4 combines with J gene TRBJ2-3; 8 bases map to TRBD1. The CDR3 runs 16 residues. The germline CDR1 and CDR2 sequences are MRHNA and SNTAGT. The V segment lost 2 bases and the J segment 0 bases; nucleotides outside the gene matches: 4. The CDR3 spells CASSDTRQGSTDTQYF. In DNA form, the CDR3 reads TGTGCCAGCAGTGACACTAGACAGGGGAGCACAGATACGCAGTATTTT.

This clonotype was detected ten times or more. The rearrangement uses TRBV20-1 and TRBJ2-1, with 7 bases fitting TRBD1. V lost 6 bases and J lost 6; bases outside the gene matches: 11. The CDR3 has 14 residues. From germline, CDR1 is DFQATT and CDR2 SNEGSKA (reference sequence). CDR3 residues: CSALLTGLGNEQFF. CDR3 coding DNA: TGCAGTGCCCTTTTGACAGGGTTGGGCAATGAGCAGTTCTTC.

The chain recombines TRBV5-1 with TRBJ2-2, with unresolved D. V lost 4 bases, J lost 6 bases, and 10 bases lay in between. This CDR3 has 13 amino acids. Germline assignment: CDR1 SGHRS and CDR2 YFSETQ. CDR3 amino acids: CASSPLSAGELFF. The CDR3 DNA reads TGCGCCAGCAGCCCCCTCTCGGCCGGGGAGCTGTTTTTT.

A few counts support this clonotype. This chain uses TRBV28 with TRBJ2-5; 7 bases are shared with TRBD2. Per the germline V gene, CDR1 is MDHEN and CDR2 is SYDVKM. This CDR3 region has 14 residues. Trimming at V came to 2 bases and at J to 5 bases, leaving 5 bases not matched to a gene. In nucleotides, the CDR3 is TGTGCCAGCAGTTTAGCGGGGAGGGTTGAGACCCAGTACTTC. Its translation is CASSLAGRVETQYF.

V and J are TRBV2 and TRBJ2-7, with D unclear. V lost 8 bases and J 2 bases, leaving 10 bases between the germline ends. Germline V lookup: CDR1 SNHLY, CDR2 FYNNEI. This CDR3 region has 12 residues. Here the CDR3 DNA reads TGTGCCAGCGGATACTCACCCTACGAGCAGTACTTC. Protein: CASGYSPYEQYF.

This chain connects TRBV4-2 to TRBJ1-5; D call uncertain. V lost 0 bases and J lost 0, with 9 bases in between. The CDR3 contains 16 residues. Germline V lookup: CDR1 LGHNA, CDR2 YNFKEQ. The CDR3 loop is CASSQDSGFSNQPQHF. The CDR3 bases are TGTGCCAGCAGCCAAGATAGTGGGTTTAGCAATCAGCCCCAGCATTTT.

This clonotype was detected only a few times. The genes are TRBV12-3 or TRBV12-4 and TRBJ2-4; 8 bases agree with TRBD2. The J call may be in error: the DNA end matches TRBJ2-5 better. This CDR3 has 16 amino acids. Here the CDR3 DNA reads TGTGCCAGCAGTCCGGGGGGCGGGGGGACACAAGAGACCCAGTACTTC. This translates into CASSPGGGGTQETQYF.

This clonotype was seen a handful of times. The J gene is TRBJ1-6, the V gene TRBV28; D uncertain. Trimming stripped 6 bases from V and 5 bases from J, with 14 bases between. CDR3 length: 15 amino acids. Per the germline V gene, CDR1 is MDHEN and CDR2 is SYDVKM. The CDR3 bases are TGTGCCAGCAGAAACCGGACGCCCAATAATTCACCCCTCCACTTT. It specifies CASRNRTPNNSPLHF.

The sample holds a few counts of this clonotype. This rearrangement joins TRBV7-8 to TRBJ2-7, with TRBD2 as a possible D gene (5 bases). The DNA end lines up better with TRBJ2-5; the J call may be wrong. The CDR3 is 15 amino acids. The germline gives CDR1 SGHVS, CDR2 FQNEAQ. CDR3 coding DNA: TGTGCCAGCAGCTTCTTCGCCGGGGTCCCGGAGACCCAGTACTTC. Encoded protein: CASSFFAGVPETQYF.

The rearrangement joins TRBV14 to TRBJ1-2, with D possibly being TRBD1 (6 bases). V lost 7 bases to trimming and J lost 6 bases, with 15 bases between them. Germline loops: CDR1 SGHDN, CDR2 FVKESK. The CDR3 contains 13 residues. The CDR3 is CASNYTGANGYTF. The CDR3 DNA sequence: TGTGCCAGCAACTATACGGGGGCCAATGGCTACACCTTC.

This clonotype was detected a few times. The rearrangement uses TRBV6-5 and TRBJ2-4, with TRBD1 identical over 8 bases. Matching the DNA end better, TRBJ2-7 makes the J call doubtful. Germline CDR1 MNHEY, CDR2 SVGAGI. The CDR3 spans 12 residues. In nucleotides, the CDR3 is TGTGCCAGCAGGACAGGGGACTACGAGCAGTACTTC. It codes for CASRTGDYEQYF.

The chain links TRBV20-1 to TRBJ1-5; possible D gene TRBD1, 5 bases. The CDR3 spans 13 residues. Germline V gene sequence: CDR1 DFQATT, CDR2 SNEGSKA (reference sequence). Trimming pared 4 bases from V and 3 bases from J, leaving 10 bases between. For the CDR3, the DNA is TGCAGTGCTACCCAGGGTTCCAATCAGCCCCAGCATTTT. Translation: CSATQGSNQPQHF.

The rearrangement joins TRBV10-3 to TRBJ2-7, with 9 bases aligning to TRBD1. CDR1 ENHRY and CDR2 SYGVKD come from the germline V gene. Unmatched junction bases numbered 9, after V lost 6 bases and J lost 3 bases. The CDR3 is made up of 15 amino acids. The CDR3 reads CAIRPQGAQIYEQYF. Here the CDR3 DNA reads TGTGCCATCAGACCACAGGGGGCGCAAATCTACGAGCAGTACTTC.

The chain carries TRBV20-1 and TRBJ2-5; D may correspond to TRBD1 or TRBD2 (5 bases each). This CDR3 comprises 13 residues. V gave up 3 bases and J gave up 5 bases, with 13 bases separating them. Per germline, CDR1 DFQATT and CDR2 SNEGSKA (reference sequence). CDR3 sequence: CSASDRGEETQYF. The CDR3 DNA follows: TGCAGTGCTAGTGACAGAGGGGAGGAGACCCAGTACTTC.

This rearrangement joins TRBV9 to TRBJ2-5, with D possibly matching TRBD2 (7 bases). The CDR3 covers 15 residues. CDR1 is SGDLS and CDR2 is YYNGEE in the germline V gene. V dropped 4 bases and J dropped 2 bases, with 15 bases sitting between them. The DNA of the CDR3 is TGTGCCAGCAGCCATGGTGGGGGGGCACAAGAGACCCAGTACTTC. This gives the protein CASSHGGGAQETQYF.

This chain connects TRBV20-1 to TRBJ1-1; 10 nucleotides align to TRBD1. The trim removed 1 base at V and 5 bases at J, leaving 16 bases unmatched. This CDR3 spans 18 amino acids. The germline CDR1 and CDR2 sequences are DFQATT and SNEGSKA (reference sequence). The CDR3 nucleotides are TGCAGTGCTAGAGGACGCCACCGGGACAGGGGACCGAGGACTGAAGCTTTCTTT. Translating it yields CSARGRHRDRGPRTEAFF.

The chain combines TRBV6-2 or TRBV6-3 with TRBJ2-5; TRBD1 matches 7 bases. This CDR3 comprises 15 residues. Germline values: CDR1 MNHEY, CDR2 SVGEGT. V dropped 5 bases and J dropped 6; count of bases not matched to a gene: 12. CDR3 residues: CASSGARGSLKTQYF. The DNA for the CDR3 is TGTGCCAGCAGTGGGGCCAGGGGGAGCCTAAAGACCCAGTACTTC.

This clonotype showed up just a few times. The rearrangement links TRBV10-3 to TRBJ1-1; 10 bases map to TRBD1. This CDR3 has 14 residues. CDR1 ENHRY and CDR2 SYGVKD come from the germline V gene. V dropped 5 bases and J dropped 7; count of bases not matched to a gene: 7. The CDR3 DNA reads as TGTGCCATCAGTCCCGGGACAGGGGAGGGTGAAGCTTTCTTT. Its protein is CAISPGTGEGEAFF.

The chain employs TRBV5-1 and TRBJ2-7; the D gene is possibly TRBD2 (7 bases). This CDR3 has 15 amino acids. The V gene lost 0 bases and the J gene lost 5 bases, with 15 bases spanning the gap. The V gene's germline CDR1 is SGHRS and CDR2 YFSETQ. CDR3 nucleotide sequence: TGCGCCAGCAGCTTGGTGGGGGGGCCTAACGACGAGCAGTACTTC. Amino acids: CASSLVGGPNDEQYF.

The chain recombines TRBV5-1 with TRBJ2-3; 9 nucleotides agree with TRBD2. Germline V gene lookup returns CDR1 SGHRS and CDR2 YFSETQ. J gave up 5 bases and V 0 bases, and 7 bases lay outside the gene matches. The CDR3 contains 16 residues. Written as DNA, the CDR3 is TGCGCCAGCAGCTTGGTTCTAGCGGGGTCCGAAGATACGCAGTATTTT. Protein product: CASSLVLAGSEDTQYF.

The genes are TRBV7-2 and TRBJ2-7; D remains unclear. There are 14 residues in the CDR3. The V gene's germline CDR1 is SGHTA and CDR2 FQGNSA. Trimming removed 5 bases at V and 5 bases at J, with 16 bases between. The CDR3 sequence is CASSLTRSAHEQYF. The CDR3 nucleotides read TGTGCCAGCAGCCTTACAAGGTCGGCTCACGAGCAGTACTTC.